The 10 T cell receptor beta chains listed next were all sequenced from one sample in a study of CD8+CD57+ T cells in acquired aplastic anemia (dated by TCRdb to between 2018 and 2020). Patients chosen for sequencing had shown expansion of CD8+CD57+ cells by flow cytometry. Sequencer: Illumina HiSeq 2000. TCR beta VDJ combination and CDR3 sequence profiling used genomic DNA as the template. Starting from the raw public reads, TCRdb applied fastp trimming at Q25, assembled clones with MiXCR and retained in-frame beta chains. Records with the same CDR3 protein are collapsed into one entry carrying the most frequent genes and DNA. A total of 200,000 to 250,000 distinct CDR3 sequences appear in this sample, around 50% of them only once. The leading ten clones occupy 15% to 20% of the sample. The sequencing input was sorted CD4+, CD8+, or CD8+CD57+ T cells (not recorded which) from PBMCs. The receptors derive from a human donor with aplastic anemia.

As for this clonotype: A junction end diverges from the germline sequence, so it may reflect a read error. The gene calls are TRBV7-2 and TRBJ2-7, with TRBD2 identical over 9 bases. The CDR3 totals 11 residues. CDR1 and CDR2 (germline): SGHTA, FQGNSA. The CDR3 DNA follows: TGTGCCGGCAGCCTCGGGACTAGCCCCCGCTTC. This encodes CAGSLGTSPRF.

This clonotype was seen repeatedly, ten times or more. This chain joins TRBV4-2 and TRBJ1-2, with D maybe TRBD1 (5 bases). V gave up 0 bases and J gave up 4 bases, with 12 bases separating them. CDR1 and CDR2 from the germline V gene are LGHNA and YNFKEQ. The CDR3 totals 15 residues. Written as DNA, the CDR3 is TGTGCCAGCAGCCAAGATTTAGGGGTTAGCTATGGCTACACCTTC. Translating gives CASSQDLGVSYGYTF.

This clonotype was detected many times. CDR3 sequence: CASNGRTGPNQPQHF. The DNA for the CDR3 is TGTGCCAGTAACGGACGGACAGGCCCCAATCAGCCCCAGCATTTT. The chain uses TRBV19 and TRBJ1-5; TRBD1 agrees at 7 bases. Germline V gene lookup returns CDR1 LNHDA and CDR2 SQIVND (reference sequence). V gave up 7 bases and J gave up 3 bases; unmatched junction bases: 9. CDR3 length equals 15 residues.

This chain joins TRBV18 and TRBJ2-6; tentative D call: TRBD1 (6 bases). Trimming cost V 5 bases and J 0 bases, with 14 bases left between them. The germline V gene encodes CDR1 KGHSH and CDR2 LQKENI. The CDR3 is 17 residues long. As DNA, the CDR3 is TGTGCCAGCTCATTACCAGGGGTGAACTCTGGGGCCAACGTCCTGACTTTC. Its translation is CASSLPGVNSGANVLTF.

This chain uses TRBV11-2 with TRBJ2-7; tentatively, D is TRBD1 (6 bases). CDR1 SGHAT and CDR2 FQNNGV come from the germline V gene. The CDR3 has 13 residues. V was clipped by 6 bases and J by 3 bases, with 12 bases between them. The DNA of the CDR3 is TGTGCCAGCAGATCCGGGACATACTACGAGCAGTACTTC. This encodes CASRSGTYYEQYF.

This sequence joins TRBV3-1 and TRBJ2-7; 7 positions match TRBD1. The CDR3 runs 15 residues. The V segment lost 1 base and the J segment 2 bases; nucleotides outside the gene matches: 5. CDR1 LGHDT and CDR2 YNNKEL come from the germline V gene (reference sequence). CDR3 sequence (DNA): TGTGCCAGCAGCCAAGGGGACAGTGGGGCCTACGAGCAGTACTTC. This encodes CASSQGDSGAYEQYF.

This clonotype was seen just once. The gene calls are TRBV7-3 and TRBJ1-6; tentatively, D is TRBD1 (6 bases). Germline loops: CDR1 SGHTA, CDR2 FQGTGA. The V end was cut by 0 bases, the J end by 8 bases, with 11 bases between. The CDR3 runs 15 residues. The CDR3 nucleotides are TGTGCCAGCAGCTTAACTGGCGGGGGCGATTCACCCCTCCACTTT. It specifies CASSLTGGGDSPLHF.

This chain links TRBV2 with TRBJ2-5; D assignment may be TRBD1 or TRBD2 (7 bases each). Germline V gene sequence: CDR1 SNHLY, CDR2 FYNNEI. CDR3 length: 15 residues. Trimming left V 1 base short and J 9 bases short, with 18 bases between. For the CDR3, the DNA is TGTGCCAGCAGTGAAGACAGGGGACTAAATCAGCCCCAGTACTTC. Amino acid sequence: CASSEDRGLNQPQYF.

In this sample, this clonotype turned up many times. The chain couples TRBV6-1 to TRBJ1-1; a weak D match, TRBD1 (6 bases). V lost 6 bases and J lost 3, with 11 bases in between. Per the germline V gene, CDR1 is MNHNS and CDR2 is SASEGT. The CDR3 has 13 residues. The CDR3 loop is CASRRGKDTEAFF. CDR3 DNA sequence: TGTGCCAGCAGGAGGGGGAAGGACACTGAAGCTTTCTTT.

The chain uses TRBV24-1 and TRBJ1-1; D gene ambiguous. The CDR3 totals 12 residues. Trimming pared 0 bases from V and 10 bases from J, leaving 8 bases between. Germline CDR1 reads KGHDR; CDR2 reads SFDVKD. Written as DNA, the CDR3 is TGTGCCACCAGTGATTTGATAGGGAGAGCTTTCTTT. It codes for CATSDLIGRAFF.